The next 9 T cell receptor beta chains were all read from a single sample in a study of blood T cell repertoires in COVID-19. This table comes from immunoSEQ multiplex PCR, and its TCRdb copy is limited to in-frame clones, with some not included. Of over 60,000 clones in the sample, around 80% were seen once. Sequencing was done on a sample of peripheral blood. These TCRs come from a human donor in a cohort sampled during active COVID-19.

This chain uses TRBV29-1 with TRBJ2-5; weak D call: TRBD1 (5 bases). The CDR3 length is 13 residues. Germline V gene data show CDR1 as SQVTM and CDR2 as ANQGSEA. The V end lost 5 bases, the J end lost 5 bases, and 15 bases lay between the germline ends. The CDR3 coding sequence is TGCAGCGTTCCAAAAGGGGAAGGGGAGACCCAGTACTTC. Protein product: CSVPKGEGETQYF.

The count of this clone is one. The chain couples TRBV19 to TRBJ2-4; TRBD1 might be the D (5 bases). This CDR3 has 15 amino acids. CDR1 and CDR2 (germline): LNHDA, SQIVND (reference sequence). V lost 1 base and J lost 2, with 9 bases in between. The CDR3 nucleotides are TGTGCCAGTAGTATAGGGAAGGGGACCAAAAACATTCAGTACTTC. As protein: CASSIGKGTKNIQYF.

This clone was detected a few times. The CDR3 DNA follows: TGTGCCAGCAGCTTAGTCCCCACCCAGGGGGGTGAAAAACTGTTTTTT. It translates to CASSLVPTQGGEKLFF. The V call is TRBV7-8, the J call TRBJ1-4; the match to TRBD1 covers 7 bases. Trimming cost V 1 base and J 7 bases; bases outside gene matches: 9. Germline V CDR1 and CDR2: SGHVS, FQNEAQ. This CDR3 has 16 residues.

The V gene is TRBV5-4, the J gene TRBJ1-2, with D perhaps TRBD1 (6 bases). V lost 3 bases to trimming and J lost 8 bases, with 29 bases between them. The CDR3 runs 18 residues. Germline V CDR1 and CDR2: SGHNT, YYREEE (reference sequence). Here the CDR3 reads CASSWGTDSPPGASGYTF. The CDR3 nucleotides read TGTGCCAGCAGCTGGGGAACGGACAGTCCCCCTGGGGCCAGCGGCTACACCTTC.

This rearrangement joins TRBV27 to TRBJ2-7; D may be TRBD2 (6 bases). Trimming stripped 6 bases from V and 7 bases from J, with 19 bases between. The length of the CDR3 is 14 residues. CDR1 and CDR2 (germline): MNHEY, SMNVEV (reference sequence). CDR3 nucleotides: TGTGCCAGCAGAGTGACTAGGGAATTTATGGAGCAGTACTTC. Translation gives CASRVTREFMEQYF.

The chain is built from TRBV6-1 and TRBJ1-5; D might be TRBD1 (6 bases). Germline loops: CDR1 MNHNS, CDR2 SASEGT. The V and J ends lost 2 bases and 9 bases respectively, with 14 bases between them. This CDR3 region has 14 residues. The CDR3 is CASSEMDRSRPQHF. Here the CDR3 DNA reads TGTGCCAGCAGTGAAATGGACAGATCACGGCCCCAGCATTTT.

V is TRBV5-1 and J is TRBJ2-7, with D possibly matching TRBD2 (6 bases). V shed 0 bases and J shed 7 bases, with 8 bases lying between them. This CDR3 spans 12 amino acids. Per the germline V gene, CDR1 is SGHRS and CDR2 is YFSETQ. The CDR3 DNA sequence: TGCGCCAGCAGCTTGGTTGGGGGGGAGCAGTACTTC. Translating it yields CASSLVGGEQYF.

The V and J genes are TRBV30 and TRBJ1-1; possibly TRBD1 for D (5 bases). This CDR3 is built from 13 residues. The germline V and J ends were trimmed by 3 bases and 5 bases, with 13 bases remaining between them. The germline V gene encodes CDR1 GTSNPN and CDR2 SVGIG (reference sequence). The CDR3 loop reads CAWRVQEWTEAFF. CDR3 in DNA: TGTGCCTGGAGGGTACAGGAATGGACTGAAGCTTTCTTT.

The chain recombines TRBV4-1 with TRBJ1-2; tentative D call: TRBD1 (6 bases). CDR3 length: 12 residues. Germline assignment: CDR1 MGHRA and CDR2 YSYEKL. V was pared by 4 bases and J by 7 bases, with 10 bases between. CDR3 coding DNA: TGCGCCAGCAGCCCCATAGGGGGTGGCTACACCTTC. As protein: CASSPIGGGYTF.